The 10 T cell receptor beta chains reported below all come from one sample, sequenced in a study of T-cell reconstitution after alpha-beta-depleted transplantation in children. Molecular barcoding with unique molecular identifiers was used for the TCRbeta library. TCRdb called the PCR reads again in MiXCR, with one record for every CDR3 protein. The sample records hundreds of thousands of distinct CDR3 sequences, about an eighth being singletons. This sample comprised PBMCs, obtained before TCRalphabeta/CD19-depleted stem cell transplant. The source of these receptors is a girl aged 2 to 10 with congenital amegakaryocytic thrombocytopenia, due to receive a stem cell transplant.

The chain joins TRBV7-6 to TRBJ2-3; D remains unclear. Germline CDR1 is SGHVS and CDR2 is FNYEAQ. This CDR3 comprises 15 residues. The germline V and J ends were trimmed by 1 base and 3 bases, with 11 bases remaining between them. The CDR3 DNA sequence: TGTGCCAGCAGCTTAGTAGGCAGCCAAACAGATACGCAGTATTTT. Translating gives CASSLVGSQTDTQYF. The whole variable domain, remainder taken from reference TRBV7-6 and TRBJ2-3, is GAGVSQSPRYKVTKRGQDVALRCDPISGHVSLYWYRQALGQGPEFLTYFNYEAQQDKSGLPNDRFSAERPEGSISTLTIQRTEQRDSAMYRCASSLVGSQTDTQYFGPGTRLTVL.

J is TRBJ2-5 and V is TRBV10-3, with 10 bases aligning to TRBD2. The CDR3 totals 15 residues. CDR1 is ENHRY and CDR2 is SYGVKD in the germline V gene. J was trimmed by 5 bases and V by 9 bases; bases with no gene match: 12. CDR3: CAMASLAGEGETQYF. CDR3 nucleotide sequence: TGTGCCATGGCGTCGCTAGCGGGAGAGGGGGAGACCCAGTACTTC.

The V and J genes are TRBV4-1 and TRBJ1-5, with D maybe TRBD1 (5 bases). The V and J ends lost 4 bases and 0 bases respectively, with 13 bases between them. Looked up from germline, CDR1 is MGHRA and CDR2 is YSYEKL. The CDR3 is 16 amino acids. The CDR3 protein is CASSPSRGYSNQPQHF. In DNA, the CDR3 is TGCGCCAGCAGCCCATCAAGGGGTTATAGCAATCAGCCCCAGCATTTT.

The chain couples TRBV20-1 to TRBJ2-7; tentatively, D is TRBD1 (6 bases). V was cut by 5 bases and J by 2 bases, with 19 bases left in between. The germline V gene has CDR1 DFQATT and CDR2 SNEGSKA (reference sequence). The CDR3 has 15 amino acids. CDR3 sequence (DNA): TGCAGTGCTGTGATACAGGGTTTAGGGCCCTACGAGCAGTACTTC. This encodes CSAVIQGLGPYEQYF.

V is TRBV29-1 and J is TRBJ1-2; no clear D gene. V was trimmed by 0 bases and J by 0 bases, leaving 14 bases between them. The CDR3 is 16 residues long. From germline, CDR1 is SQVTM and CDR2 ANQGSEA. CDR3 DNA sequence: TGCAGCGTTGAAGATATCGGACGGGAGGCTAACTATGGCTACACCTTC. It specifies CSVEDIGREANYGYTF.

This chain links TRBV28 with TRBJ1-2; 7 bases align to TRBD1. This CDR3 comprises 17 residues. With V trimmed by 2 bases and J by 2 bases, 11 bases remained unmatched. CDR1 MDHEN and CDR2 SYDVKM come from the germline V gene. CDR3 in amino acids: CASSLIVSIQGNYGYTF. Written as DNA, the CDR3 is TGTGCCAGCAGTTTAATTGTTTCAATACAGGGGAACTATGGCTACACCTTC.

This clonotype occurred many times. The J gene is TRBJ1-1, the V gene TRBV6-1; 8 bases fit TRBD1. With V trimmed by 5 bases and J by 4 bases, 6 bases remained unmatched. This CDR3 has 14 amino acids. From germline, CDR1 is MNHNS and CDR2 SASEGT. In nucleotides, the CDR3 is TGTGCCAGCAGTCGGGACAGGCCTTTCACTGAAGCTTTCTTT. Protein: CASSRDRPFTEAFF.

This clonotype was seen many times. This chain uses TRBV5-1 with TRBJ1-1; D remains ambiguous. The germline V gene encodes CDR1 SGHRS and CDR2 YFSETQ. V lost 4 bases, J lost 0 bases, and 13 bases lay in between. This CDR3 contains 15 residues. The CDR3 sequence is CASSPRPGMNTEAFF. The CDR3 region has the DNA TGCGCCAGCAGCCCGCGACCGGGCATGAACACTGAAGCTTTCTTT.

J is TRBJ1-5 and V is TRBV28; D unclear. Germline V gene lookup returns CDR1 MDHEN and CDR2 SYDVKM. CDR3 size: 13 residues. Trimming stripped 3 bases from V and 3 bases from J, with 6 bases between. DNA of the CDR3: TGTGCCAGCAGTTTGGATGACAATCAGCCCCAGCATTTT. Protein: CASSLDDNQPQHF.

The gene calls are TRBV12-3 or TRBV12-4 and TRBJ2-7; D tentatively fits TRBD1 or TRBD2 (5 bases each). V lost 6 bases and J 3 bases, leaving 12 bases between the germline ends. The CDR3 is 13 residues long. The CDR3 DNA sequence: TGTGCCAGCAGCTCCACGGGGCACTACGAGCAGTACTTC. Amino acid sequence: CASSSTGHYEQYF.